This T cell receptor (beta chain) was captured in a study of cytomegalovirus exposure and HLA in healthy donors. General study points: An Asian-associated ancestry cluster reportedly showed fewer N-insertions than the roughly 670-donor mean in a later analysis. There were some public TCRs occurring in many donors, but most TCR sequences were rare.

About this clone: Its antigen is as yet unknown. Other DNA sequences from this sample encode an identical CDR3 as well.

60 Vbeta and 13 Jbeta primers were used in PCR. Generated by immunoSEQ multiplex PCR, the TCRdb table keeps only in-frame clones and is missing some. There are hundreds of thousands of clones in the sample; 82% occur only once, and 0.55% to 0.7% lies in the top ten. Losses at the gene ends were 0 bases for V and 1 base for J; bases not matched to a gene: 0. The length of the CDR3 is 14 residues. From germline, CDR1 is SGDLS and CDR2 YYNGEE. Specimen: PBMCs. The TCR comes from a woman aged 40 to 50 in good health and CMV-seronegative. This chain links TRBV9 with TRBJ1-1, with 7 nucleotides matching TRBD1. The CDR3 DNA reads as TGTGCCAGCAGCGTAGGGACAGGGAACACTGAAGCTTTCTTT. This encodes CASSVGTGNTEAFF. The complete variable domain, with remaining parts taken from reference TRBV9 and TRBJ1-1, reads DSGVTQTPKHLITATGQRVTLRCSPRSGDLSVYWYQQSLDQGLQFLIQYYNGEERAKGNILERFSAQQFPDLHSELNLSSLELGDSALYFCASSVGTGNTEAFFGQGTRLTVV.